The 12 T cell receptor beta chains listed next were all sequenced from one sample in a study of early T cells in non-severe SARS-CoV-2 infection. TCRdb re-called the 5' RACE reads through MiXCR, storing one row per CDR3 protein. The table includes 70,000 to 90,000 distinct CDR3 sequences, about 10% detected once. Here the sequenced sample was whole blood, taken at baseline. The origin of the receptors is an adult who was a healthcare worker with PCR-confirmed SARS-CoV-2 infection or an uninfected control (not recorded which).

The V call is TRBV7-8, the J call TRBJ2-7, with D possibly TRBD1 on 5 matching bases. In germline, CDR1 is SGHVS, CDR2 FQNEAQ. There are 14 residues in the CDR3. The V and J ends lost 5 bases and 3 bases respectively, with 14 bases between them. The DNA for the CDR3 is TGTGCCAGCAGCCCGAAGCAGGGTAGCTACGAGCAGTACTTC. Translated, it gives CASSPKQGSYEQYF.

At least ten counts were recorded for this clonotype. The chain carries TRBV9 and TRBJ2-2; tentatively, D is TRBD1 (5 bases). This CDR3 comprises 16 residues. Germline CDR1 is SGDLS and CDR2 is YYNGEE. The V gene lost 0 bases and the J gene lost 7 bases, with 16 bases spanning the gap. CDR3 DNA: TGTGCCAGCAGCGTAGCTCCACAGGCGGCCGGCGGGGAGCTGTTTTTT. It encodes CASSVAPQAAGGELFF.

This clonotype was picked up a small number of times. The rearrangement links TRBV12-3 or TRBV12-4 to TRBJ2-5; 9 nucleotides match TRBD2. This CDR3 spans 16 amino acids. J was trimmed by 3 bases and V by 6 bases; bases with no gene match: 11. CDR3 sequence: CASSFRAGLAKETQYF. CDR3 nucleotides: TGTGCCAGCAGCTTCAGGGCGGGACTAGCAAAAGAGACCCAGTACTTC.

Many counts were recorded for this clonotype. V and J are TRBV12-3 or TRBV12-4 and TRBJ2-2; D uncertain. Trimming removed 6 bases at V and 6 bases at J, with 5 bases between. The CDR3 runs to 11 residues. CDR3 protein: CASSPAGELFF. In DNA form, the CDR3 reads TGTGCCAGCAGCCCCGCCGGGGAGCTGTTTTTT.

This clonotype was picked up many times. The J gene is TRBJ2-1, the V gene TRBV7-9; a possible D gene is TRBD2 (5 bases). CDR3 length equals 15 residues. Germline V gene data show CDR1 as SEHNR and CDR2 as FQNEAQ (reference sequence). Trimming cost V 3 bases and J 6 bases, with 15 bases left between them. Here the CDR3 DNA reads TGTGCCAGCAGCTTGGGTCGGAATCGGGGCAATGAGCAGTTCTTC. Translated, it gives CASSLGRNRGNEQFF.

This clonotype was recorded at least ten times. The chain has TRBV11-3 and TRBJ2-1; D not resolved. Germline V gene lookup returns CDR1 SGHNT and CDR2 YENEEA. The CDR3 totals 15 residues. Trimming removed 3 bases at V and 6 bases at J, with 15 bases between. This CDR3 reads CASSFGVDRGNEQFF. Written as DNA, the CDR3 is TGTGCCAGCAGCTTCGGCGTGGACCGTGGCAATGAGCAGTTCTTC.

The table lists this clonotype with many counts. This rearrangement joins TRBV5-8 to TRBJ2-6; maybe TRBD1 (5 bases). Trimming pared 2 bases from V and 4 bases from J, leaving 10 bases between. Germline CDR1 SGHTS, CDR2 YDEGEE. The CDR3 consists of 15 residues. Here the CDR3 DNA reads TGTGCCAGCAGCTTATACGCAGGGGGGGCCAACGTCCTGACTTTC. This translates into CASSLYAGGANVLTF.

For the CDR3, the DNA is TGTGCCATCAGGGCCGGGACAGGGCCAGATACGCAGTATTTT. Its translation: CAIRAGTGPDTQYF. The chain is built from TRBV10-3 and TRBJ2-3; 9 bases fit TRBD1. The CDR3 runs to 14 residues. V dropped 6 bases and J dropped 4; count of bases not matched to a gene: 5. Germline V gene sequence: CDR1 ENHRY, CDR2 SYGVKD.

This chain links TRBV5-1 with TRBJ1-1, with TRBD1 identical over 7 bases. Per the germline V gene, CDR1 is SGHRS and CDR2 is YFSETQ. This CDR3 spans 14 amino acids. J gave up 1 base and V 6 bases, and 6 bases lay outside the gene matches. The chain's CDR3 is CASTSDRTNTEAFF. The CDR3 DNA follows: TGCGCCAGCACTTCGGACAGGACGAACACTGAAGCTTTCTTT. The full variable domain, in which reference TRBV5-1 and TRBJ1-1 provide the parts outside the CDR3, is KAGVTQTPRYLIKTRGQQVTLSCSPISGHRSVSWYQQTPGQGLQFLFEYFSETQRNKGNFPGRFSGRQFSNSRSEMNVSTLELGDSALYLCASTSDRTNTEAFFGQGTRLTVV.

This clonotype was recorded a few times. This rearrangement joins TRBV29-1 to TRBJ2-7, with D possibly being TRBD1 (5 bases). Trimming pared 6 bases from V and 3 bases from J, leaving 15 bases between. The CDR3 loop spans 13 amino acids. Germline V lookup: CDR1 SQVTM, CDR2 ANQGSEA. The CDR3 sequence is CSVRSSTVYEQYF. The CDR3 DNA is TGCAGCGTCCGCTCCTCGACAGTCTACGAGCAGTACTTC.

The rearrangement uses TRBV9 and TRBJ2-7; D gene uncertain. This CDR3 region has 16 residues. Germline CDR1 SGDLS, CDR2 YYNGEE. Trimming removed 2 bases from V and 3 bases from J, with 18 bases in between. The CDR3 bases are TGTGCCAGCAGCGTTCAGGAATCGGACCGTTTCTACGAGCAGTACTTC. Encoded protein: CASSVQESDRFYEQYF.

The sample holds a few counts of this clonotype. V is TRBV5-1 and J is TRBJ1-1, with 7 bases matching TRBD1. The germline gives CDR1 SGHRS, CDR2 YFSETQ. There are 14 residues in the CDR3. Trimming at V came to 0 bases and at J to 5 bases, leaving 4 bases not matched to a gene. This CDR3 reads CASSLETGITEAFF. DNA for the CDR3: TGCGCCAGCAGCTTGGAGACAGGGATAACTGAAGCTTTCTTT.